The 10 T cell receptor beta chains below were found in one sample sequenced in a study of fetal regulatory T cell absence and autoimmunity. Some clones are missing from TCRdb's copy, which holds only in-frame ones; the method was immunoSEQ multiplex PCR. The table records more than 90,000 clones, roughly 78% of them present only once. The sample consisted of pancreas tissue. These receptors came from a male donor with IPEX syndrome.

This rearrangement joins TRBV7-2 to TRBJ1-5; 7 bases are a match to TRBD1. CDR3 length: 15 residues. V dropped 1 base and J dropped 4; count of bases not matched to a gene: 4. CDR1 is SGHTA, CDR2 FQGNSA, per germline. CDR3 loop: CASSLVGDRNQPQHF. CDR3 nucleotides: TGTGCCAGCAGCTTAGTGGGGGACAGAAATCAGCCCCAGCATTTT.

The chain carries TRBV4-1 and TRBJ1-1, with D hard to call. Germline CDR1 is MGHRA and CDR2 is YSYEKL. Trimming cost V 0 bases and J 1 base, with 3 bases left between them. The CDR3 consists of 13 residues. CDR3 in amino acids: CASSQDGNTEAFF. The DNA for the CDR3 is TGCGCCAGCAGCCAAGATGGGAACACTGAAGCTTTCTTT.

The chain is built from TRBV2 and TRBJ2-7; D gene uncertain. The V end was cut by 10 bases, the J end by 0 bases, with 16 bases between. The CDR3 consists of 14 residues. Germline V CDR1 and CDR2: SNHLY, FYNNEI. As DNA, the CDR3 is TGTGCCACCCGTGGTACCCACAGCTCCTACGAGCAGTACTTC. Residues: CATRGTHSSYEQYF.

The chain recombines TRBV9 with TRBJ1-2; the D gene is possibly TRBD1 (5 bases). This CDR3 is built from 15 residues. Per the germline V gene, CDR1 is SGDLS and CDR2 is YYNGEE. The V end was cut by 4 bases, the J end by 0 bases, with 13 bases between. This CDR3 reads CASSPWGGANYGYTF. CDR3 DNA: TGTGCCAGCAGCCCATGGGGGGGGGCTAACTATGGCTACACCTTC.

The J gene is TRBJ2-5, the V gene TRBV5-1; TRBD2 might be the D (6 bases). Germline CDR1 SGHRS, CDR2 YFSETQ. The ends were cut back, 1 base at V and 2 bases at J, with 9 bases in the middle. The CDR3 is 14 amino acids. The CDR3 DNA reads as TGCGCCAGCAGCTTGATGGGACTTCAAGAGACCCAGTACTTC. Its protein is CASSLMGLQETQYF.

In nucleotides, the CDR3 is TGCGCCAGCAGCCGTCTAGGGGCACCCAAAAACATTCAGTACTTC. It specifies CASSRLGAPKNIQYF. J is TRBJ2-4 and V is TRBV5-1, with D tentatively TRBD1 (5 bases). Germline CDR1 and CDR2: SGHRS and YFSETQ. CDR3 length equals 15 residues. V was clipped by 4 bases and J by 2 bases, with 13 bases between them.

This clone was recorded a few times. The rearrangement uses TRBV11-2 and TRBJ1-2; 10 bases match TRBD1. Germline CDR1 reads SGHAT; CDR2 reads FQNNGV. The CDR3 runs to 13 residues. With V trimmed by 1 base and J by 7 bases, 0 bases remained unmatched. The CDR3 sequence: CASSLGQGAGYTF. Here the CDR3 DNA reads TGTGCCAGCAGCTTAGGACAGGGGGCTGGCTACACCTTC.

The rearrangement uses TRBV5-4 and TRBJ2-1; 10 nucleotides line up with TRBD2. The junction had 8 bases not matched to a gene; V was cut back by 0 bases and J by 8 bases. The CDR3 consists of 16 residues. Germline V gives CDR1 SGHNT, CDR2 YYREEE (reference sequence). CDR3 loop: CASSLALSGRAHEQFF. The CDR3 nucleotides read TGTGCCAGCAGCTTGGCCCTGAGCGGGAGGGCCCATGAGCAGTTCTTC.

This clone was observed once. The chain joins TRBV6-6 to TRBJ1-1; D not resolved. Germline loops: CDR1 MNHNY, CDR2 SVGAGI (reference sequence). The CDR3 contains 12 residues. The ends were cut back, 0 bases at V and 8 bases at J, with 7 bases in the middle. The CDR3 loop is CASSYSRPEAFF. The DNA for the CDR3 is TGTGCCAGCAGTTACTCCCGCCCCGAAGCTTTCTTT.

The V gene is TRBV11-2, the J gene TRBJ2-3, with D tentatively TRBD1 (5 bases). This CDR3 has 14 residues. Trimming stripped 5 bases from V and 3 bases from J, with 12 bases between. Germline CDR1 and CDR2: SGHAT and FQNNGV. CDR3 sequence reads: CASSGRTFTDTQYF. The CDR3 coding sequence is TGTGCCAGCAGCGGTCGGACATTTACAGATACGCAGTATTTT.